The entry below gives a single T cell receptor (beta chain) sequence along with its context. The study amplified TCR beta CDR3 regions using RNA transcripts. HTBI-primed first-round RT-PCR preceded second-round multiplex PCR. Each CDR3 protein gets one entry after TCRdb re-called the multiplex PCR reads with MiXCR. There are approximately 700,000 distinct CDR3 sequences in the sample; 40% occur only once, and 44% lies in the top ten. The V gene lost 0 bases and the J gene lost 3 bases, with 9 bases spanning the gap. The germline CDR1 and CDR2 sequences are LGHNA and YSLEER. This CDR3 region has 14 residues. This sample was included in a study of Graves' ophthalmopathy and Graves' hyperthyroidism. Patients were excluded if they had other autoimmune diseases or uncontrolled infections, and likewise if pregnancy or lactation applied. Someone took the PBMCs out of 9.5 to 10 ml of fresh peripheral blood.

The genes are TRBV4-3 and TRBJ2-7; D may be TRBD2 (6 bases). The source is an adult man with Graves' ophthalmopathy. The material sequenced was peripheral blood. CDR3 amino acids: CASSQEGLGYEQYF. The CDR3 DNA follows: TGCGCCAGCAGCCAAGAGGGACTCGGCTACGAGCAGTACTTC.